This TCR beta chain is drawn from a study of PD-L1 blockade in urothelial cancer. Points from the study as a whole: Better survival was predicted when blood TCR clonality before treatment fell below the median.

The V gene's germline CDR1 is SGHRS and CDR2 YFSETQ. Trimming took off 2 bases at V and 7 bases at J, with 6 bases between the two ends. The CDR3 consists of 11 residues. A remark on this clone: Its specificity is not known.

Patient sample counts ranged from 1 to 8, pretreatment and on-treatment. Using immunoSEQ multiplex PCR, the repertoire was profiled, and TCRdb retains in-frame clones only, with some absent. Of tens of thousands of clones in the sample, more than 75% were seen once. This clonotype originated in a man aged 60 to 75 with urothelial cancer. The chain carries TRBV5-1 and TRBJ1-1; the D gene is possibly TRBD1 (6 bases). Here the sequenced sample was PBMCs, taken around atezolizumab (anti-PD-L1) treatment. CDR3 amino acids: CASSLQGEAFF. The CDR3 nucleotides are TGCGCCAGCAGCTTACAGGGTGAAGCTTTCTTT.